This T cell receptor beta chain is drawn from a study of immune evolution from preneoplasia to lung adenocarcinoma. This clone was recorded once. Its antigen is not known. Libraries were prepared by immunoSEQ multiplex PCR; TCRdb keeps only in-frame clonotypes and omits some of them. The data show roughly 4,200 clones, approximately 85% seen once. CDR1 is SGHTA and CDR2 is FQGTGA in the germline V gene. The CDR3 extends over 13 amino acids. The ends were cut back, 5 bases at V and 11 bases at J, with 16 bases in the middle. Findings of the study overall: Top clone frequencies peaked in normal lung, apparently declining through invasive adenocarcinoma. Clonality was highest in normal lung, lower in later-stage lesions apparently.

The sample taken for sequencing was FFPE adjacent normal lung tissue. This clonotype was obtained from a donor older than 65 with lung adenocarcinoma. The V gene is TRBV7-3, the J gene TRBJ2-1; D is unclear. The CDR3 spells CASSRRVQDQQFF. CDR3 coding DNA: TGTGCCAGCAGCCGAAGGGTCCAGGATCAGCAGTTCTTC.